This TCR beta chain was recovered during a study of blood T cell repertoires in COVID-19. The CDR3 totals 19 residues. Germline V gene sequence: CDR1 SGDLS, CDR2 YYNGEE. Trimming at V came to 2 bases and at J to 0 bases, leaving 10 bases not matched to a gene. Only in-frame clones appear in the TCRdb table, and some are missing; sequencing was by immunoSEQ multiplex PCR. The sample comprises 200,000 or so clones, 70% to 90% of which are singletons, and approximately 0.97% rests with the top ten. The rearrangement links TRBV9 to TRBJ2-3; 12 nucleotides align to TRBD2. Sequenced material: peripheral blood. The source is a man in his 60s with COVID-19, enrolled during active disease. Written as DNA, the CDR3 is TGTGCCAGCAGCGTGGACTTTAGGACTAGCGGGACTAGCACAGATACGCAGTATTTT. It specifies CASSVDFRTSGTSTDTQYF.